The 14 T cell receptor beta chains in this list originate from one sample, sequenced in a study of graft-versus-host responses after intestinal transplantation. Some clones are missing from TCRdb's copy, which holds only in-frame ones; the method was immunoSEQ multiplex PCR. The sample lists 9,500 to 14,000 clones; 60% to 85% were seen once. The sample consisted of PBMCs, taken 494 days after intestinal transplant. These receptors were taken from a human patient who received an intestinal transplant, so some T cells may come from the graft donor.

This clone was observed a handful of times. This rearrangement joins TRBV6-6 to TRBJ2-3; D not certain. CDR1 and CDR2 (germline): MNHNY, SVGAGI (reference sequence). Trimming cost V 5 bases and J 2 bases, with 8 bases left between them. The CDR3 has 13 residues. CDR3 DNA: TGTGCCAGCAGTACCCCCCCCACAGATACGCAGTATTTT. Translated: CASSTPPTDTQYF.

The CDR3 DNA is TGTGCCAGCAGCTCCATCATAGTGGATACGCAGTATTTT. Translating gives CASSSIIVDTQYF. The V call is TRBV11-2, the J call TRBJ2-3; no definite D call. Germline CDR1 is SGHAT and CDR2 is FQNNGV. CDR3 length equals 13 residues. V was pared by 4 bases and J by 6 bases, with 11 bases between.

This chain connects TRBV7-3 to TRBJ2-2; no reliable D call. With 8 bases removed from V and 8 bases from J, the gap between germline ends came to 6 bases. CDR1 and CDR2 (germline): SGHTA, FQGTGA. The CDR3 is 10 residues long. The DNA of the CDR3 is TGTGCCAGCCTGTGGGGGGAGCTGTTTTTT. Protein product: CASLWGELFF.

The rearrangement joins TRBV4-2 to TRBJ2-5; D gene uncertain. Germline assignment: CDR1 LGHNA and CDR2 YNFKEQ. CDR3 size: 14 residues. Trimming stripped 4 bases from V and 2 bases from J, with 11 bases between. The CDR3 coding sequence is TGTGCCAGCAGCCTCATCGACGGACAAGAGACCCAGTACTTC. Translating it yields CASSLIDGQETQYF.

This sequence joins TRBV15 and TRBJ2-7; TRBD1 is a possible D gene (6 bases). The CDR3 runs to 15 residues. V shed 0 bases and J shed 4 bases, with 13 bases lying between them. Germline V gene sequence: CDR1 LNHNV, CDR2 YYDKDF (reference sequence). For the CDR3, the DNA is TGTGCCACCAGCAGAGACCAGGGGCCGGGTTACGAGCAGTACTTC. It translates to CATSRDQGPGYEQYF.

The chain carries TRBV6-4 and TRBJ1-5; TRBD1 agrees at 7 bases. CDR3 length: 15 residues. The ends lost 6 bases at V and 2 bases at J; junction bases unmatched: 7. The germline V gene has CDR1 MRHNA and CDR2 SNTAGT. The DNA of the CDR3 is TGTGCCAGCAGCGATGGGACAGAGGGCAATCAGCCCCAGCATTTT. Translated, it gives CASSDGTEGNQPQHF.

The chain uses TRBV5-1 and TRBJ2-5; D is uncertain. Trimming took 1 base from V and 3 from J, leaving 10 bases between them. The CDR3 spans 14 residues. In germline, CDR1 is SGHRS, CDR2 YFSETQ. The CDR3 DNA reads TGCGCCAGCAGCTTGTTTAGGGATAAAGAGACCCAGTACTTC. Its translation: CASSLFRDKETQYF.

The chain links TRBV18 to TRBJ1-1, with TRBD1 matching over 7 bases. J gave up 4 bases and V 1 base, and 3 bases lay outside the gene matches. Germline loops: CDR1 KGHSH, CDR2 LQKENI. The CDR3 has 14 residues. The CDR3 bases are TGTGCCAGCTCACCACAGGGGGCAGGCACTGAAGCTTTCTTT. Translation: CASSPQGAGTEAFF.

The chain joins TRBV9 to TRBJ2-7; 8 bases line up with TRBD1. In germline, CDR1 is SGDLS, CDR2 YYNGEE. The CDR3 sequence is 16 residues long. V lost 4 bases, J lost 1 base, and 10 bases stayed unmatched. CDR3 DNA: TGTGCCAGCAGCCCCAGACAGGGGACCTCGTCCTACGAGCAGTACTTC. This translates into CASSPRQGTSSYEQYF.

The CDR3: CASSLGPGKVGYNEQFF. CDR3 bases: TGTGCCAGCAGCTTGGGTCCGGGAAAGGTTGGCTACAATGAGCAGTTCTTC. The rearrangement joins TRBV11-2 to TRBJ2-1; the D gene is possibly TRBD2 (5 bases). Germline V gives CDR1 SGHAT, CDR2 FQNNGV. V lost 3 bases, J lost 3 bases, and 18 bases lay in between. CDR3 length equals 17 residues.

The V call is TRBV7-3, the J call TRBJ2-3; D unclear. The CDR3 covers 15 residues. Germline values: CDR1 SGHTA, CDR2 FQGTGA. The germline V and J ends were trimmed by 5 bases and 3 bases, with 15 bases remaining between them. The CDR3 bases are TGTGCCAGCAGCGGCTCGGGCAGCCTTACAGATACGCAGTATTTT. Amino acid sequence: CASSGSGSLTDTQYF.

This sequence joins TRBV6-1 and TRBJ2-7, with TRBD2 matching over 7 bases. This CDR3 region has 15 residues. J lost 0 bases, V lost 6 bases, and 8 bases had no gene match. CDR1 is MNHNS and CDR2 is SASEGT in the germline V gene. CDR3: CASRDGSSGSYEQYF. The DNA of the CDR3 is TGTGCCAGCAGAGATGGGTCTAGCGGCTCCTACGAGCAGTACTTC.

The chain couples TRBV5-1 to TRBJ2-1; 7 bases map to TRBD2. The CDR3 covers 16 residues. The V and J ends lost 0 bases and 1 base, in that order; junction bases with no gene match: 4. Germline CDR1 is SGHRS and CDR2 is YFSETQ. CDR3 in amino acids: CASSLAPGGSYNEQFF. CDR3 nucleotides: TGCGCCAGCAGCTTGGCCCCGGGAGGTTCCTACAATGAGCAGTTCTTC.

V is TRBV19 and J is TRBJ2-7; D is possibly TRBD1 (6 bases). This CDR3 comprises 13 residues. The germline gives CDR1 LNHDA, CDR2 SQIVND (reference sequence). V gave up 5 bases and J gave up 3 bases, with 11 bases separating them. CDR3 bases: TGTGCCAGTAGTTGGGGGCAGGACTACGAGCAGTACTTC. Translated, it gives CASSWGQDYEQYF.